The 22 T cell receptor beta chains in this list originate from one sample, sequenced in a study of post-analysis software for immune sequencing data. Study outcomes and limitations: Elevated frequency relative to controls characterized roughly five TRBV segments in patients, TRBV5-6, TRBV5-1 and TRBV20-1 among them.

These receptors have no known antigen. TCR beta libraries were prepared from cDNA with unique molecular identifiers. TCRdb passed the PCR reads through MiXCR, listing each CDR3 protein once. The sample includes fewer than 700,000 distinct CDR3 sequences, 40% to 50% seen only once; the top ten take under 2%. The sequenced sample was blood. All receptors derive from a girl between 5 and 17 years old with multiple sclerosis.

This chain links TRBV4-1 with TRBJ1-1; TRBD1 is a possible D gene (5 bases). The CDR3 loop spans 15 amino acids. The germline gives CDR1 MGHRA, CDR2 YSYEKL. Trimming took off 4 bases at V and 3 bases at J, with 15 bases between the two ends. In DNA, the CDR3 is TGCGCCAGCAGCCCGGGGGGGAACAGATACACTGAAGCTTTCTTT. Encoded protein: CASSPGGNRYTEAFF.

The rearrangement uses TRBV9 and TRBJ2-1, with 9 bases that match TRBD2. This CDR3 spans 18 amino acids. Germline CDR1 is SGDLS and CDR2 is YYNGEE. V shed 4 bases and J 10 bases; nucleotides not matched to a gene: 21. The CDR3 DNA is TGTGCCAGCAGCCCCAGGAAGGGCGGGGGGGACCGGGATCAGGAGCAGTTCTTC. Amino acid sequence: CASSPRKGGGDRDQEQFF.

The chain carries TRBV11-3 and TRBJ2-5; TRBD2 might be the D (7 bases). The CDR3 sequence is 16 residues long. The V and J ends lost 3 bases and 4 bases respectively, with 18 bases between them. Germline assignment: CDR1 SGHNT and CDR2 YENEEA. CDR3 region: CASSFWQRRGGETQYF. The CDR3 bases are TGTGCCAGCAGCTTTTGGCAGCGGAGGGGGGGAGAGACCCAGTACTTC.

In its sample, this clonotype was seen a few times. The chain links TRBV4-1 to TRBJ1-5, with TRBD1 matching over 9 bases. The V and J ends lost 0 bases and 4 bases, in that order; junction bases with no gene match: 1. This CDR3 comprises 15 residues. Germline V gene sequence: CDR1 MGHRA, CDR2 YSYEKL. The CDR3 sequence: CASSQEDRGNQPQHF. CDR3 in DNA: TGCGCCAGCAGCCAAGAGGACAGGGGTAATCAGCCCCAGCATTTT.

In its sample, this clonotype was seen a few times. The chain carries TRBV5-1 and TRBJ2-5; 7 bases are a match to TRBD1. Trimming took 1 base from V and 5 from J; bases not matched to a gene: 8. The germline V gene has CDR1 SGHRS and CDR2 YFSETQ. CDR3 length equals 15 residues. CDR3 region: CASSLIPGGEETQYF. The DNA for the CDR3 is TGCGCCAGCAGCTTGATTCCAGGGGGTGAGGAGACCCAGTACTTC. The full variable domain, completed using reference TRBV5-1 and TRBJ2-5, is KAGVTQTPRYLIKTRGQQVTLSCSPISGHRSVSWYQQTPGQGLQFLFEYFSETQRNKGNFPGRFSGRQFSNSRSEMNVSTLELGDSALYLCASSLIPGGEETQYFGPGTRLLVL.

The genes are TRBV4-2 and TRBJ1-2, with 10 bases identical to TRBD1. The CDR3 length is 20 residues. V shed 0 bases and J 1 base; nucleotides not matched to a gene: 14. The germline CDR1 and CDR2 sequences are LGHNA and YNFKEQ. CDR3 DNA: TGTGCCAGCAGCCAAGAAGTGGGGGCCTGGACAGGGGGGTTTAACTATGGCTACACCTTC. Amino acids: CASSQEVGAWTGGFNYGYTF.

The rearrangement links TRBV6-5 to TRBJ2-1, with TRBD1 matching 8 bases. V shed 9 bases, J shed 5 bases, and the junction held 12 bases outside the gene matches. This CDR3 contains 15 residues. Germline V gene lookup returns CDR1 MNHEY and CDR2 SVGAGI. The CDR3 DNA is TGTGCCAGTCGGACAGGGAGTATGAACCACAATGAGCAGTTCTTC. Translating gives CASRTGSMNHNEQFF.

The V call is TRBV6-5, the J call TRBJ2-4, with 8 bases matching TRBD2. This CDR3 has 18 amino acids. The V and J ends lost 0 bases and 7 bases, in that order; junction bases with no gene match: 14. In germline, CDR1 is MNHEY, CDR2 SVGAGI. CDR3 amino acids: CASSYSMLAGTRANIQYF. CDR3 sequence (DNA): TGTGCCAGCAGTTACTCGATGCTCGCCGGGACTAGAGCCAACATTCAGTACTTC.

The chain recombines TRBV6-5 with TRBJ2-6, with D unclear. Germline V gives CDR1 MNHEY, CDR2 SVGAGI. Trimming removed 6 bases at V and 3 bases at J, with 9 bases between. The CDR3 length is 14 residues. CDR3 loop: CASSYTIGANVLTF. The CDR3 DNA reads TGTGCCAGCAGCTACACGATTGGGGCCAACGTCCTGACTTTC.

This chain links TRBV11-2 with TRBJ2-7; 8 nucleotides align to TRBD1. After removal of 4 bases from V and 3 bases from J, the junction contained 8 bases not matched to a gene. Looked up from germline, CDR1 is SGHAT and CDR2 is FQNNGV. CDR3 length: 15 amino acids. CDR3 coding DNA: TGTGCCAGCAGCTCCCACCGGACAGGGAACTACGAGCAGTACTTC. It specifies CASSSHRTGNYEQYF.

The chain recombines TRBV20-1 with TRBJ1-2, with 7 bases matching TRBD1. Losses at the gene ends were 5 bases for V and 7 bases for J; bases not matched to a gene: 10. The CDR3 contains 13 residues. Germline-derived CDR1 and CDR2 are DFQATT and SNEGSKA (reference sequence). The CDR3 sequence: CSARHRGRVGYTF. CDR3 nucleotide sequence: TGCAGTGCTCGACACAGGGGAAGAGTTGGCTACACCTTC.

This chain connects TRBV4-1 to TRBJ2-1; no reliable D call. The tail of the sequence fits TRBJ2-7 better, so the J call may be wrong. The V gene's germline CDR1 is MGHRA and CDR2 YSYEKL. This CDR3 has 14 residues. CDR3 loop: CASSRLRISWEQYF. The CDR3 DNA is TGCGCCAGCAGCCGCCTAAGAATATCGTGGGAGCAGTACTTC.

J is TRBJ2-7 and V is TRBV4-1; no clear D gene. Trimming removed 3 bases from V and 3 bases from J, with 12 bases in between. This CDR3 comprises 14 residues. Germline V gene lookup returns CDR1 MGHRA and CDR2 YSYEKL. CDR3 DNA sequence: TGCGCCAGCAGCCAGAATTTACAAGGCTACGAGCAGTACTTC. Its translation is CASSQNLQGYEQYF.

This clonotype was picked up a small number of times. This chain uses TRBV20-1 with TRBJ2-1; D may be TRBD2 (5 bases). Between the trimmed V and J ends, which lost 1 base and 10 bases, there was a span of 11 bases. The length of the CDR3 is 12 residues. Germline values: CDR1 DFQATT, CDR2 SNEGSKA (reference sequence). DNA for the CDR3: TGCAGTGCTAGAGCCGGGGTTGGGGAGCAGTTCTTC. The encoded protein is CSARAGVGEQFF.

This clonotype was detected a few times. The chain couples TRBV7-9 to TRBJ1-2; D ambiguous. CDR3 size: 15 residues. The germline V gene has CDR1 SEHNR and CDR2 FQNEAQ (reference sequence). V lost 5 bases, J lost 0 bases, and 13 bases lay in between. The chain's CDR3 is CASSRGITTNYGYTF. CDR3 DNA sequence: TGTGCCAGCAGCCGTGGAATTACTACTAACTATGGCTACACCTTC.

For this clonotype: Compared with germline, one end of the junction differs, possibly owing to a read error. This rearrangement joins TRBV4-1 to TRBJ1-2; 8 bases match TRBD1. The CDR3 totals 13 residues. Germline V lookup: CDR1 MGHRA, CDR2 YSYEKL. The CDR3 bases are TGCGCCAGCAGCCAAGCAGGGGGCTATGGCTGCACCTTC. It codes for CASSQAGGYGCTF.

The chain links TRBV6-1 to TRBJ1-2; D is undetermined. The V and J ends lost 8 bases and 0 bases respectively, with 16 bases between them. The CDR3 contains 15 residues. CDR1 is MNHNS, CDR2 SASEGT, per germline. CDR3 residues: CASSRAQVTNYGYTF. The CDR3 nucleotides are TGTGCCAGCTCAAGGGCCCAGGTCACTAACTATGGCTACACCTTC.

The chain has TRBV3-1 and TRBJ2-1, with no clear D. The germline gives CDR1 LGHDT, CDR2 YNNKEL (reference sequence). The CDR3 spans 16 residues. Trimming shortened V by 0 bases and J by 4 bases, and 13 bases separated the two germline ends. The CDR3 bases are TGTGCCAGCAGCCAAGAACAGATTAGGACGTACAATGAGCAGTTCTTC. The encoded protein is CASSQEQIRTYNEQFF.

Points on this clonotype: A much larger clone differs from this one at a single base, so this may be a read error. This chain links TRBV7-8 with TRBJ2-5; 7 bases align to TRBD2. CDR1 and CDR2 (germline): SGHVS, FQNEAQ. CDR3 size: 14 residues. After removal of 4 bases from V and 11 bases from J, the junction contained 13 bases not matched to a gene. The CDR3 bases are TGTGCCAGCAGCTGGGGCGGGAGAGGCAATGAGCAGTACTTC. Its protein is CASSWGGRGNEQYF.

This CDR3 is CATGNQPQHF. Written as DNA, the CDR3 is TGTGCCACGGGAAATCAGCCCCAGCATTTT. The chain employs TRBV10-3 and TRBJ1-5; D is ambiguous. Trimming stripped 10 bases from V and 4 bases from J, with 5 bases between. The V gene's germline CDR1 is ENHRY and CDR2 SYGVKD. CDR3 size: 10 residues.

V gene TRBV9 combines with J gene TRBJ2-1; 14 bases are shared with TRBD2. The V and J ends lost 3 bases and 4 bases, in that order; junction bases with no gene match: 3. Germline V gene data show CDR1 as SGDLS and CDR2 as YYNGEE. The CDR3 runs to 16 residues. Here the CDR3 DNA reads TGTGCCAGCAGCGACCGACTAGCGGGAGGGTACAATGAGCAGTTCTTC. This gives the protein CASSDRLAGGYNEQFF.

Only a few counts were recorded for this clonotype. The chain is built from TRBV30 and TRBJ2-5; TRBD1 agrees at 9 bases. Germline assignment: CDR1 GTSNPN and CDR2 SVGIG (reference sequence). This CDR3 is 11 amino acids long. This CDR3 reads CAWDRVETQYF. DNA for the CDR3: TGTGCATGGGACAGGGTTGAGACCCAGTACTTC.